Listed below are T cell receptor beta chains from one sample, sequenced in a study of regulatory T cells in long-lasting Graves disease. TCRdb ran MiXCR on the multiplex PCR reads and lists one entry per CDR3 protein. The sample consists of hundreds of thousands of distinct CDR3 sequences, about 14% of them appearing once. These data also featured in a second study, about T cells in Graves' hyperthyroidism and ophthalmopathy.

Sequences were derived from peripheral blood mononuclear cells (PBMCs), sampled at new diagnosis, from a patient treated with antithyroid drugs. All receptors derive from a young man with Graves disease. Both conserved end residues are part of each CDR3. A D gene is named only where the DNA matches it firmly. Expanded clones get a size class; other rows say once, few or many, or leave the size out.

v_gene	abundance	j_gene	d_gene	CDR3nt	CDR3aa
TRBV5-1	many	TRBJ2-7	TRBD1	TGCGCCAGCAGCTTGGGAGGGACAGGGGACGAGCAGTACTTC	CASSLGGTGDEQYF
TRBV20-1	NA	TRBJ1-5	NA	TGCAGTGCGGAAGGTACAGGGTTAGTGGGCAATCAGCCCCAGCATTTT	CSAEGTGLVGNQPQHF
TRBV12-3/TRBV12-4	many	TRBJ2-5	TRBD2	TGTGCCAGCAGTTTCTGGAGCGGGGATGAGACCCAGTACTTC	CASSFWSGDETQYF
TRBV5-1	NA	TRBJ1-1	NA	TGTGCCAGCAGCATCAACACTGAAGCTTTCTTT	CASSINTEAFF
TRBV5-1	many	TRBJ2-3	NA	TGCGCCAGCAGCTTGGGTCGGGGAACTAGCACAGATACGCAGTATTTT	CASSLGRGTSTDTQYF
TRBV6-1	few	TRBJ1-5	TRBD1	TGTGCCAGCAGGGTACAGGGGGGCAATCAGCCCCAGCATTTT	CASRVQGGNQPQHF
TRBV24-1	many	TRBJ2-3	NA	TGTGCCACCAGTGACCCCGTCGGAGCTAGCACAGATACGCAGTATTTT	CATSDPVGASTDTQYF
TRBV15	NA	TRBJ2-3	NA	TGTGCCACCAGCGAACGGGACTCATACACAGATACGCAGTATTTT	CATSERDSYTDTQYF
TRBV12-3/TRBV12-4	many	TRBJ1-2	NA	TGTGCCAGCAGTGCCACCGTCTATGGCTACACCTTC	CASSATVYGYTF
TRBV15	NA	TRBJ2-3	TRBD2	TGTGCCACCAGCCGAGTAGCGGGGGAGGGAGATACGCAGTATTTT	CATSRVAGEGDTQYF
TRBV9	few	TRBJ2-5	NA	TGTGCCAGCAGCGTAGGCTGGCGTGGAGAGACCCAGTACTTC	CASSVGWRGETQYF
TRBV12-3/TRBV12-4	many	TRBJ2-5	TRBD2	TGTGCCAGCAGTCCACTAGCGGGAGGGGCTCAAGAGACCCAGTACTTC	CASSPLAGGAQETQYF
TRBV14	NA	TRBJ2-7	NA	TGTGCCAGCAGCATTCGGGAGCTCCAGTTGGTCGAGCAGTACTTC	CASSIRELQLVEQYF
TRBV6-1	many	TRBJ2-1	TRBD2	TGTGCCAGCAGTCCGGCGGGTAGCGGGGGCCCCTCCTACAATGAGCAGTTCTTC	CASSPAGSGGPSYNEQFF
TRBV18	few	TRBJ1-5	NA	TGTGCCAGCTCACCAGGAGGTGGGCCCCGCAATCAGCCCCAGCATTTT	CASSPGGGPRNQPQHF
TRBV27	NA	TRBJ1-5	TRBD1	TGTGCCAGCAGTTTCCGAGCTCACAGGGGGCCCACAGATACGCAGCATTTT	CASSFRAHRGPTDTQHF
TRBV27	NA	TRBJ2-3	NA	TGTGCCAGCAGTTCAGCGGGCACAGATACGCAGTATTTT	CASSSAGTDTQYF
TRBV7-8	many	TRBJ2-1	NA	TGTGCCAGCAGGTACGACAATGAGCAGTTCTTC	CASRYDNEQFF
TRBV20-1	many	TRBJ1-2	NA	TGCAGTGCTCCCCGGGACATCTGGCAGGTCTATGGCTACACCTTC	CSAPRDIWQVYGYTF
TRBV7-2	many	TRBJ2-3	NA	TGTGCCAGCAGCTTATTCGGCGGAGGGGAAGATACGCAGTATTTT	CASSLFGGGEDTQYF
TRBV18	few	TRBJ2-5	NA	TGTGCCAGCTCACCACCGGCTAGCTACGAGACCCAGTACTTC	CASSPPASYETQYF
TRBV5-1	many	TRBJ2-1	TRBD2	TGCGCCAGCAGCTTTCTGACTAGCGAGAATGAGCAGTTCTTC	CASSFLTSENEQFF
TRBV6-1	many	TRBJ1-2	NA	TGTGCCAGCAGGGACCATTCCTCCTATGGCTACACCTTC	CASRDHSSYGYTF
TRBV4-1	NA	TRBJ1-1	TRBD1	TGTGCCAGCAGCCAAGATCGACAGGGGAACACTGAAGCTTTCTTT	CASSQDRQGNTEAFF
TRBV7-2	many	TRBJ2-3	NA	TGTGCCAGCAGCTTAGGAGCGTCGAGCACAGATACGCAGTATTTT	CASSLGASSTDTQYF
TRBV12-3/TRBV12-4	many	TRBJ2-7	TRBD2	TGTGCCAGCAGTTCCCTAGCGGGAGGGCGAGAGCAGTACTTC	CASSSLAGGREQYF
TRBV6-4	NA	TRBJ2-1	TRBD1	TGTGCCAGCAGTTTAGAACAGGGGCTATACAATGAGCAGTTCTTC	CASSLEQGLYNEQFF
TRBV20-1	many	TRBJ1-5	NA	TGCAGTGCTAGAGACGGGCAGGGCAGGCAGCCCCAGCATTTT	CSARDGQGRQPQHF
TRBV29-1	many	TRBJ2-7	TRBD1	TGCAGCGTTGTGAGGGGGCCCAGCGAGCAGTACTTC	CSVVRGPSEQYF
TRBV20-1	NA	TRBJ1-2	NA	TGCAGTGCTAGAGATGTAACAGGTTATGGCTACACCTTC	CSARDVTGYGYTF
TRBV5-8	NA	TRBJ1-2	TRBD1	TGTGCCAGCAGCCGCCAGACAGGGTTCAAGGGCTACACCTTC	CASSRQTGFKGYTF
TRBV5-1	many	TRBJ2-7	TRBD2	TGCGCCAGCAGCGCCGATGGACTAGCGGCCTCCTACGAGCAGTACTTC	CASSADGLAASYEQYF
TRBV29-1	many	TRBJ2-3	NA	TGCAGCGTCCCGATCTACATAGCAGAAGATACGCAGTATTTT	CSVPIYIAEDTQYF
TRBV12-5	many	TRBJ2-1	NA	TGTGCTAGTGGTTTGCTGGGGCCCCCTGGCTCCTACAATGAGCAGTTCTTC	CASGLLGPPGSYNEQFF
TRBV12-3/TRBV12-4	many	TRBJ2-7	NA	TGTGCCAGCAGTTTAAATTGGGACGAGCAGTACTTC	CASSLNWDEQYF
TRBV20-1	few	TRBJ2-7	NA	TGCAGTGCTAGCGGGAGAGAGTCCCACTTC	CSASGRESHF
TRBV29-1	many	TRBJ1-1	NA	TGCAGCGTTGAAGCCGAAGCCACTGAAGCTTTCTTT	CSVEAEATEAFF
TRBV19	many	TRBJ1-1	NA	TGTGCCAGTAGTATGGTCAGGGTGGGCACTGAAGCTTTCTTT	CASSMVRVGTEAFF
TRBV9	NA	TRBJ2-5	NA	TGTGCCAGCAGCGTTTCGACTCTCCAAGAGACCCAGTACTTC	CASSVSTLQETQYF
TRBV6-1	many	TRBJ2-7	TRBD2	TGTGCCAGCAGTCCAGGACTAAGCGGGAGTGTGGAGCAGTACTTC	CASSPGLSGSVEQYF
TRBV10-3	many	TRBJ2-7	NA	TGTGCCATCAGTCCAGCCGCGAGCTTAGCCATTTACGAGCAGTACTTC	CAISPAASLAIYEQYF
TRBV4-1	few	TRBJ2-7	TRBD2	TGCGCCAGCAGCCAAGAACTTTCTGGCGGGAGATCCTACGAGCAGTACTTC	CASSQELSGGRSYEQYF
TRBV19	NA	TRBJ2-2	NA	TGTGCCAGTATTTCCTCAATACCTAACACCGGGGAGCTGTTTTTT	CASISSIPNTGELFF
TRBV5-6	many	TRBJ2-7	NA	TGTGCCAGCAGCTTGGAGACGGAGACCTACGAGCAGTACTTC	CASSLETETYEQYF
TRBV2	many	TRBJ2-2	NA	TGTGCCAGTCTGACGAGCGAGGGGTACGGGGAGCTGTTTTTT	CASLTSEGYGELFF
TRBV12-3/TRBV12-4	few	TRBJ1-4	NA	TGTGCCAGCAGGCCGGGACACACTAATGAAAAACTGTTTTTT	CASRPGHTNEKLFF
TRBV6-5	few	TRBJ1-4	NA	TGTGCCAGCAGTTACTCTCCTACCCGGACGGAAAAACTGTTTTTT	CASSYSPTRTEKLFF
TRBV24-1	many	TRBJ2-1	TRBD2	TGTGCCACCAGTGACCGGAGCGGGAACTCCTACAATGAGCAGTTCTTC	CATSDRSGNSYNEQFF
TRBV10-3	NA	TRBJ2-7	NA	TGTGCCATACAACCTGTGGGCTCGGGGGAGCTTGGTGAGCAGTACTTC	CAIQPVGSGELGEQYF